This T cell receptor (beta chain) was obtained from a study of cytotoxic CD8 clonotypes in ibrutinib-treated CLL. Libraries of TCR beta were made from 1.5 to 2 micrograms of genomic DNA that came from cryopreserved PBMCs. Data came from immunoSEQ multiplex PCR; TCRdb stores just in-frame clones and leaves some out. Here the sample spans fewer than 70,000 clones, approximately 75% being singletons. Trimming left V 3 bases short and J 2 bases short, with 14 bases between. Per germline, CDR1 LNHDA and CDR2 SQIVND (reference sequence). CDR3 length equals 16 residues. Study-level findings and limits: Against age-matched healthy donors, baseline clonality ran higher and tracked circulating CD8+ T-cell counts. Sampling of sustained-remission and progressing patients occurred at differing times.

Regarding this clone: Antigen specificity is unknown.

This TCR derives from a human donor with chronic lymphocytic leukemia. The sample in question was PBMCs, obtained after 12 months of ibrutinib treatment. The chain couples TRBV19 to TRBJ1-5, with D maybe TRBD1 (5 bases). The DNA of the CDR3 is TGTGCCAGTAGTATCGTCCCAGGGATAGGCAATCAGCCCCAGCATTTT. Translation gives CASSIVPGIGNQPQHF. The full variable domain, with the rest looked up from reference TRBV19 and TRBJ1-5, is DGGITQSPKYLFRKEGQNVTLSCEQNLNHDAMYWYRQDPGQGLRLIYYSQIVNDFQKGDIAEGYSVSREKKESFPLTVTSAQKNPTAFYLCASSIVPGIGNQPQHFGDGTRLSIL.